This T cell receptor beta chain is from a study of human T cells and chemical hapten exposure. One entry per CDR3 protein results from TCRdb running MiXCR on the RACE reads. The sample lists 370,000 or so distinct CDR3 sequences, approximately 5.1% occurring once. The length of the CDR3 is 14 residues. CDR1 and CDR2 from the germline V gene are LGHDT and YNNKEL (reference sequence). Trimming removed 1 base from V and 3 bases from J, with 7 bases in between. Time point described: patch test 1, 2 weeks after DPC sensitization. The treatment denotes: therapeutic diphenylcyclopropenone sensitization with weekly scalp DPC. At every patch-test visit, blood was drawn before the patch test was applied.

The chain uses TRBV3-1 and TRBJ1-5; no definite D call. This receptor was taken from a woman between 50 and 59 years old with alopecia areata. Some clones in this sample may be carry-over from other donors' samples. Source: whole blood, taken in connection with sensitization to the hapten diphenylcyclopropenone (DPC). CDR3 loop: CASSQGGANQPQHF. The CDR3 DNA sequence: TGTGCCAGCAGCCAAGGGGGTGCCAATCAGCCCCAGCATTTT.